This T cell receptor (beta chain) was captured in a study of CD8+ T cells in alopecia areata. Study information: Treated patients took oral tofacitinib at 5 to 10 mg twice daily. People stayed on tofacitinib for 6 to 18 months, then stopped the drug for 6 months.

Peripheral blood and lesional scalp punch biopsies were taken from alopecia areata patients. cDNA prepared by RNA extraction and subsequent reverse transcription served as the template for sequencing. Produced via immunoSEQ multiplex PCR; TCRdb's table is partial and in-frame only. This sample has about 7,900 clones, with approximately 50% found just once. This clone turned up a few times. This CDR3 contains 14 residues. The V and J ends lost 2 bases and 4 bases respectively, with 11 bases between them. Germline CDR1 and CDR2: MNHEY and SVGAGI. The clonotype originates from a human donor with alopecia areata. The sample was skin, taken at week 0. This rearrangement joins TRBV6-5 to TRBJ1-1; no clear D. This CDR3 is CASSYPTPRTEAFF. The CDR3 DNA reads TGTGCCAGCAGTTACCCGACACCGCGCACTGAAGCTTTCTTT.